This T cell receptor (beta chain) was captured by sequencing in a study of blood T cell repertoires in COVID-19. Libraries were prepared by immunoSEQ multiplex PCR; TCRdb keeps only in-frame clonotypes and omits some of them. The sample lists approximately 300,000 clones, about 93% seen once, with roughly 7.3% in the top ten. The V segment lost 0 bases and the J segment 0 bases; nucleotides outside the gene matches: 5. The CDR3 runs 15 residues. CDR1 GTSNPN and CDR2 SVGIG come from the germline V gene (reference sequence). The sequence was obtained from a woman between 25 and 40 years old with COVID-19, enrolled during active disease. The genes are TRBV30 and TRBJ2-7, with 7 bases aligning to TRBD2. Material for sequencing was peripheral blood. The CDR3 DNA reads as TGTGCCTGGAGTGTACTGAGCGGGAACTCCTACGAGCAGTACTTC. It specifies CAWSVLSGNSYEQYF.